The 32 T cell receptor beta chains listed next were all sequenced from one sample in a study of cytomegalovirus exposure and HLA in healthy donors. Primers: 60 Vbeta forward and 13 Jbeta reverse. Using immunoSEQ multiplex PCR, the repertoire was profiled, and TCRdb retains in-frame clones only, with some absent. The top ten clones hold over 1% of a sample with about 140,000 clones, 65% to 80% of them seen once. Sequenced material: PBMCs. The source of these receptors is a male donor in good health and CMV-seropositive.

CDR3 loop: CASSPQSGGEETQYF. Here the CDR3 DNA reads TGTGCCAGCAGCCCCCAATCAGGGGGCGAGGAGACCCAGTACTTC. The V call is TRBV7-9, the J call TRBJ2-5; 8 bases agree with TRBD1. The CDR3 extends over 15 amino acids. After removal of 5 bases from V and 5 bases from J, the junction contained 10 bases not matched to a gene. Germline values: CDR1 SEHNR, CDR2 FQNEAQ (reference sequence).

This chain uses TRBV28 with TRBJ1-1; possible D gene TRBD1, 5 bases. This CDR3 has 17 residues. The ends were cut back, 3 bases at V and 0 bases at J, with 17 bases in the middle. CDR1 is MDHEN, CDR2 SYDVKM, per germline. The CDR3, as DNA: TGTGCCAGCAGTTTCCGGCGGGGGTCGTCGATGAACACTGAAGCTTTCTTT. Amino acids: CASSFRRGSSMNTEAFF.

The rearrangement uses TRBV6-5 and TRBJ2-5; 12 nucleotides match TRBD2. J was trimmed by 5 bases and V by 6 bases; bases with no gene match: 7. From germline, CDR1 is MNHEY and CDR2 SVGAGI. The CDR3 spans 15 residues. For the CDR3, the DNA is TGTGCCAGCAGATCCACTAGCGGGGGGTTGGAGACCCAGTACTTC. It is translated as CASRSTSGGLETQYF.

This clone was seen a few times. This chain joins TRBV4-2 and TRBJ2-1; 7 positions match TRBD2. CDR3 size: 16 residues. The ends lost 1 base at V and 3 bases at J; junction bases unmatched: 6. CDR1 and CDR2 (germline): LGHNA, YNFKEQ. The CDR3 DNA reads TGTGCCAGCAGCCAAGCCGTTCGCGGGAGCTACAATGAGCAGTTCTTC. It codes for CASSQAVRGSYNEQFF.

The J gene is TRBJ2-1, the V gene TRBV28; no firm D call. The germline V gene has CDR1 MDHEN and CDR2 SYDVKM. The CDR3 runs to 13 residues. Trimming stripped 2 bases from V and 9 bases from J, with 11 bases between. This CDR3 is CASSLSATGEQFF. The CDR3 DNA reads TGTGCCAGCAGTTTAAGCGCTACTGGTGAGCAGTTCTTC.

The chain couples TRBV9 to TRBJ1-2; 9 nucleotides agree with TRBD1. V was clipped by 4 bases and J by 3 bases; unmatched bases: 7. In germline, CDR1 is SGDLS, CDR2 YYNGEE. The CDR3 runs to 15 residues. The DNA for the CDR3 is TGTGCCAGCAGCCGACAGGGGGTCGGTGACTATGGCTACACCTTC. It translates to CASSRQGVGDYGYTF.

This chain connects TRBV30 to TRBJ2-2; 9 bases align to TRBD2. J gave up 7 bases and V 5 bases, and 14 bases lay outside the gene matches. This CDR3 comprises 16 residues. Germline V CDR1 and CDR2: GTSNPN, SVGIG (reference sequence). The CDR3 loop is CAWSRGLAGAGGELFF. CDR3 nucleotides: TGTGCCTGGTCAAGGGGGTTAGCGGGAGCGGGCGGGGAGCTGTTTTTT.

The rearrangement links TRBV27 to TRBJ2-2, with D possibly matching TRBD2 (6 bases). The CDR3 has 16 residues. Trimming removed 1 base at V and 3 bases at J, with 12 bases between. Germline values: CDR1 MNHEY, CDR2 SMNVEV (reference sequence). CDR3 nucleotide sequence: TGTGCCAGCAGTTTATTCGGAGGGGCCGACACCGGGGAGCTGTTTTTT. It translates to CASSLFGGADTGELFF.

The gene calls are TRBV4-1 and TRBJ2-5; D is unresolved. Looked up from germline, CDR1 is MGHRA and CDR2 is YSYEKL. The CDR3 has 13 residues. Trimming left V 1 base short and J 5 bases short, with 8 bases between. In nucleotides, the CDR3 is TGCGCCAGCAGCCAAGTTACTATGGAGACCCAGTACTTC. It codes for CASSQVTMETQYF.

The chain uses TRBV7-3 and TRBJ2-2, with TRBD2 matching 7 bases. The CDR3 is 20 residues long. Losses at the gene ends were 1 base for V and 6 bases for J; bases not matched to a gene: 20. Germline assignment: CDR1 SGHTA and CDR2 FQGTGA. CDR3 DNA sequence: TGTGCCAGCAGCTTAATCCCCTTGAGCGGGGATGGAAGGTACTCCGGGGAGCTGTTTTTT. This sequence encodes CASSLIPLSGDGRYSGELFF.

This sequence joins TRBV27 and TRBJ2-7; D perhaps matches TRBD1 (6 bases). The length of the CDR3 is 13 residues. Trimming took off 6 bases at V and 2 bases at J, with 11 bases between the two ends. The germline V gene has CDR1 MNHEY and CDR2 SMNVEV (reference sequence). The CDR3 DNA reads TGTGCCAGCAGCCAGAGACAGGCCTACGAGCAGTACTTC. Translated, it gives CASSQRQAYEQYF.

The chain carries TRBV10-1 and TRBJ2-5; 9 positions match TRBD2. Near its end, the DNA agrees better with TRBJ2-7, so the J call may be wrong. The CDR3 length is 16 residues. From germline, CDR1 is WNHNN and CDR2 SYGVQD (reference sequence). CDR3 sequence reads: CASLWRLGGRGYEQYF. CDR3 DNA: TGCGCCAGCCTATGGCGGTTGGGCGGGAGGGGGTACGAGCAGTACTTC.

The V call is TRBV25-1, the J call TRBJ2-5; TRBD1 aligns across 8 bases. Germline V CDR1 and CDR2: MGHDK, SYGVNS. The trim removed 4 bases at V and 2 bases at J, leaving 15 bases unmatched. This CDR3 has 18 residues. Here the CDR3 DNA reads TGTGCCAGCAGTGGGGAGAGAGTCGGCCAGGGGGCGCAAGAGACCCAGTACTTC. Amino acid sequence: CASSGERVGQGAQETQYF.

The chain links TRBV2 to TRBJ2-2; 7 bases match TRBD1. The germline V gene encodes CDR1 SNHLY and CDR2 FYNNEI. J gave up 3 bases and V 6 bases, and 1 base lay outside the gene matches. This CDR3 has 13 residues. Written as DNA, the CDR3 is TGTGCCAGCAGGGGACAGTACACCGGGGAGCTGTTTTTT. Amino acid sequence: CASRGQYTGELFF.

The CDR3 nucleotides read TGTGCCAGCAGCCCCCAAGCGGGAGAGGAGGCCTACGAGCAGTACTTC. Its translation: CASSPQAGEEAYEQYF. This chain joins TRBV13 and TRBJ2-7, with 8 positions matching TRBD2. CDR3 size: 16 residues. Germline trimming cut 5 bases from V and 2 bases from J; bases unmatched to any gene: 11. Per the germline V gene, CDR1 is PRHDT and CDR2 is FYEKMQ (reference sequence).

This chain connects TRBV27 to TRBJ1-1; D call uncertain. Trimming pared 2 bases from V and 7 bases from J, leaving 11 bases between. The length of the CDR3 is 13 residues. CDR1 is MNHEY and CDR2 is SMNVEV in the germline V gene (reference sequence). CDR3 loop: CASSLAVGSEAFF. The CDR3 nucleotides are TGTGCCAGCAGTTTAGCGGTAGGGAGTGAAGCTTTCTTT.

This chain links TRBV29-1 with TRBJ2-3; tentatively, D is TRBD2 (7 bases). The CDR3 length is 15 residues. Trimming took off 7 bases at V and 0 bases at J, with 17 bases between the two ends. Germline CDR1 is SQVTM and CDR2 is ANQGSEA. The CDR3 loop reads CSAHGGGGSTDTQYF. The CDR3 DNA reads TGCAGCGCCCACGGAGGGGGGGGGAGCACAGATACGCAGTATTTT.

This clone came up a few times. The genes are TRBV19 and TRBJ2-7; D unresolved. CDR1 and CDR2 (germline): LNHDA, SQIVND (reference sequence). The V end lost 6 bases, the J end lost 4 bases, and 13 bases lay between the germline ends. The CDR3 runs to 13 residues. The CDR3 nucleotides are TGTGCCAGTAGCATGGCCCTAGTTTACGAGCAGTACTTC. It codes for CASSMALVYEQYF.

The chain couples TRBV29-1 to TRBJ2-7; D perhaps matches TRBD1 (5 bases). Germline CDR1 SQVTM, CDR2 ANQGSEA. With 6 bases removed from V and 0 bases from J, the gap between germline ends came to 12 bases. This CDR3 spans 13 amino acids. CDR3 nucleotides: TGCAGCGTAAAAGGACAAAGCTCCTACGAGCAGTACTTC. Protein: CSVKGQSSYEQYF.

Only one count was recorded for this clone. The gene calls are TRBV14 and TRBJ2-7; weak D call: TRBD1 (6 bases). CDR1 and CDR2 (germline): SGHDN, FVKESK. CDR3 length: 14 amino acids. The V and J ends lost 5 bases and 0 bases respectively, with 11 bases between them. The CDR3 bases are TGTGCCAGCAGCTTACAGGGCATCTCCTACGAGCAGTACTTC. Translating it yields CASSLQGISYEQYF.

The chain employs TRBV5-4 and TRBJ2-5, with 14 bases fitting TRBD2. The trim removed 3 bases at V and 5 bases at J, leaving 3 bases unmatched. CDR3 length equals 15 residues. Germline CDR1 SGHNT, CDR2 YYREEE (reference sequence). The CDR3 bases are TGTGCCAGCAGCTCGAGGACTAGCGGGGGGGAGACCCAGTACTTC. This translates into CASSSRTSGGETQYF. Full variable domain (outside the CDR3, taken from reference TRBV5-4 and TRBJ2-5): ETGVTQSPTHLIKTRGQQVTLRCSSQSGHNTVSWYQQALGQGPQFIFQYYREEENGRGNFPPRFSGLQFPNYSSELNVNALELDDSALYLCASSSRTSGGETQYFGPGTRLLVL.

The chain uses TRBV5-1 and TRBJ2-1, with 14 nucleotides matching TRBD2. Per germline, CDR1 SGHRS and CDR2 YFSETQ. V was clipped by 1 base and J by 9 bases; unmatched bases: 15. The CDR3 sequence is 19 residues long. Written as DNA, the CDR3 is TGCGCCAGCAGCTTGAGGACTAGCGGGAGGTTAGTCATGTACGGTGAGCAGTTCTTC. Protein product: CASSLRTSGRLVMYGEQFF.

This clone has just one count. The V and J genes are TRBV2 and TRBJ1-4; the match to TRBD1 covers 9 bases. The CDR3 contains 15 residues. Germline loops: CDR1 SNHLY, CDR2 FYNNEI. V gave up 2 bases and J gave up 5 bases; unmatched junction bases: 3. CDR3 DNA sequence: TGTGCCAGCAGTGAACAGGGACAGGGAAATGAAAAACTGTTTTTT. Translated: CASSEQGQGNEKLFF.

This chain links TRBV13 with TRBJ2-5, with a weak D call TRBD2 (6 bases). The CDR3 is 17 amino acids. CDR1 PRHDT and CDR2 FYEKMQ come from the germline V gene (reference sequence). V lost 5 bases and J lost 0, with 19 bases in between. CDR3 region: CASSTPPLADHQETQYF. As DNA, the CDR3 is TGTGCCAGCAGCACCCCCCCGTTAGCGGACCACCAAGAGACCCAGTACTTC.

The chain has TRBV28 and TRBJ2-7, with 12 bases matching TRBD2. Germline V lookup: CDR1 MDHEN, CDR2 SYDVKM. With 3 bases clipped from V and 4 bases from J, the junction kept 13 bases outside the gene matches. The CDR3 is 18 residues long. The CDR3 sequence is CASSFPPTSGRRSYEQYF. The CDR3 region has the DNA TGTGCCAGCAGTTTCCCCCCGACTAGCGGGAGAAGGAGTTACGAGCAGTACTTC. The full variable domain, its missing parts supplied by reference TRBV28 and TRBJ2-7, is DVKVTQSSRYLVKRTGEKVFLECVQDMDHENMFWYRQDPGLGLRLIYFSYDVKMKEKGDIPEGYSVSREKKERFSLILESASTNQTSMYLCASSFPPTSGRRSYEQYFGPGTRLTVT.

The sample holds one count of this clone. The chain carries TRBV5-1 and TRBJ2-1, with TRBD2 matching 8 bases. This CDR3 has 15 residues. Germline V gene data show CDR1 as SGHRS and CDR2 as YFSETQ. V lost 5 bases to trimming and J lost 4 bases; unmatched junction nucleotides: 8. The CDR3 here is CASRQTGGPYNEQFF. The CDR3 nucleotides read TGCGCCAGCAGACAGACGGGGGGGCCGTACAATGAGCAGTTCTTC.

V gene TRBV9 combines with J gene TRBJ1-5, with TRBD1 matching 8 bases. The V gene's germline CDR1 is SGDLS and CDR2 YYNGEE. V was clipped by 0 bases and J by 0 bases; unmatched bases: 5. The CDR3 consists of 17 residues. The CDR3 loop is CASSVGDRPYSNQPQHF. CDR3 bases: TGTGCCAGCAGCGTAGGGGACAGGCCCTATAGCAATCAGCCCCAGCATTTT.

The rearrangement joins TRBV11-3 to TRBJ2-1; a possible D gene is TRBD2 (5 bases). Germline V CDR1 and CDR2: SGHNT, YENEEA. V was pared by 5 bases and J by 6 bases, with 14 bases between. There are 14 residues in the CDR3. CDR3 sequence (DNA): TGTGCCAGCAGCCCCAGGACTCAGAGCAATGAGCAGTTCTTC. Protein product: CASSPRTQSNEQFF.

The genes are TRBV12-5 and TRBJ2-3, with TRBD1 identical over 9 bases. The CDR3 spans 15 residues. Germline V gene data show CDR1 as LGHNT and CDR2 as FRNRAP. Trimming cost V 4 bases and J 1 base; bases outside gene matches: 3. The CDR3: CASGSGTGRTDTQYF. The CDR3 nucleotides are TGTGCTAGTGGTTCCGGGACAGGGCGCACAGATACGCAGTATTTT.

The gene calls are TRBV7-2 and TRBJ1-5; 8 nucleotides agree with TRBD1. The CDR3 contains 15 residues. The J segment lost 6 bases and the V segment lost 3 bases, leaving 7 bases of the junction unmatched. The germline V gene has CDR1 SGHTA and CDR2 FQGNSA. The CDR3 nucleotides are TGTGCCAGCAGCTTTGGACAGGGTGGCGGTCAGCCCCAGCATTTT. It specifies CASSFGQGGGQPQHF.

The gene calls are TRBV2 and TRBJ1-1; 10 bases map to TRBD1. This CDR3 comprises 14 residues. Germline loops: CDR1 SNHLY, CDR2 FYNNEI. Trimming took 6 bases from V and 5 from J; bases not matched to a gene: 6. CDR3 nucleotides: TGTGCCAGCAGCGACAGGGGGCGGGGGACTGAAGCTTTCTTT. Translated: CASSDRGRGTEAFF.

As regards this clone: Germline and junction disagree at one end, which may indicate a read error. The rearrangement uses TRBV18 and TRBJ2-5; a weak D match, TRBD2 (5 bases). Germline CDR1 reads KGHSH; CDR2 reads LQKENI. The CDR3 consists of 14 residues. The DNA of the CDR3 is TGTGCCAGCTCACCGGGAGTTTTGGCAGAGGCCCAGTACTTC. It is translated as CASSPGVLAEAQYF.